This T cell receptor (beta chain) comes out of a study of T-cell reconstitution after alpha-beta-depleted transplantation in children. This clonotype was seen at least ten times. TCRbeta library construction was performed incorporating unique molecular identifiers. TCRdb itself ran the PCR reads through MiXCR, one entry per CDR3 protein. The profile shows 190,000 or so distinct CDR3 sequences, about 6.4% of them singletons. The V gene end was trimmed by 5 bases and the J gene end by 0 bases; junction bases not matched to a gene: 12. Germline V CDR1 and CDR2: SGHRS, YFSETQ. This CDR3 is 18 amino acids long.

The genes are TRBV5-1 and TRBJ2-3; 10 bases are a match to TRBD1. The TCR comes from a human donor who donated a stem cell graft to a child with Wiskott-Aldrich syndrome. The source was PBMCs from the stem cell graft donor, collected from the stem cell graft. The CDR3 region has the DNA TGCGCCAGCAGAAGAATCCCCGACAGGGGGCACAGCACAGATACGCAGTATTTT. Amino acid sequence: CASRRIPDRGHSTDTQYF.